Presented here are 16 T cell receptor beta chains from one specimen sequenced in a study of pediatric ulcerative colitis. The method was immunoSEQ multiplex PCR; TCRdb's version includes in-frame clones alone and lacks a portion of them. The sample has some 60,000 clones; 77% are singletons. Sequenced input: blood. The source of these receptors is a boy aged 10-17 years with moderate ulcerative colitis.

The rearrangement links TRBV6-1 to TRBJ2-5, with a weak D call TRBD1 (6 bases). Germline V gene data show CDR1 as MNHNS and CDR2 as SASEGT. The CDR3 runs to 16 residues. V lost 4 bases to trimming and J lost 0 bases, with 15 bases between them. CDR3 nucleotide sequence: TGTGCCAGCAGTGTATTCCCCACAGGGTACCAAGAGACCCAGTACTTC. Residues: CASSVFPTGYQETQYF.

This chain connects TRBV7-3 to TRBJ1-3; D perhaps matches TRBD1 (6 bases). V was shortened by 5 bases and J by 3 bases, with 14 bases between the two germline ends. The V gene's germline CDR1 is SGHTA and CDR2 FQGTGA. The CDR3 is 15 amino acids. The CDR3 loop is CASSRAGVGGNTIYF. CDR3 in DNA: TGTGCCAGCAGCCGCGCAGGGGTGGGTGGAAACACCATATATTTT.

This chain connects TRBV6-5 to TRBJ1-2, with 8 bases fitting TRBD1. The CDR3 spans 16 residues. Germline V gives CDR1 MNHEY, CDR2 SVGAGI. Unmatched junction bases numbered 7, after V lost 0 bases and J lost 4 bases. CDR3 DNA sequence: TGTGCCAGCAGTTACTCATGGTCAGGGGGCGCCTATGGCTACACCTTC. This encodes CASSYSWSGGAYGYTF.

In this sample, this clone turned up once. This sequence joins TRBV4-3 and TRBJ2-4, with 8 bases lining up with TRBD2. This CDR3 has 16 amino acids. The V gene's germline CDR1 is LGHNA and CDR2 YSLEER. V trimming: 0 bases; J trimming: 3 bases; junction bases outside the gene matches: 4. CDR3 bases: TGCGCCAGCAGCCAAGATCGGGGGGGCGGCAAAAACATTCAGTACTTC. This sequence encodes CASSQDRGGGKNIQYF.

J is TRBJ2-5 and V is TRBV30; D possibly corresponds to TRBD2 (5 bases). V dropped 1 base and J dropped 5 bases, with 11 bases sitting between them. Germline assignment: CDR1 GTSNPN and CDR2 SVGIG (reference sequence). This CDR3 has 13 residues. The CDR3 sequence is CAWSGGLGETQYF. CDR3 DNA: TGTGCCTGGAGTGGAGGACTGGGGGAGACCCAGTACTTC.

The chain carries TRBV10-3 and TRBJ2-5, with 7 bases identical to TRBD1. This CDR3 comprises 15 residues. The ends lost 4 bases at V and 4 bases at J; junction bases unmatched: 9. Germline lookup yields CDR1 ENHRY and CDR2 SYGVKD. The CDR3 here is CAISGDNRGPETQYF. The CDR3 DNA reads TGTGCCATCAGTGGGGATAACAGGGGCCCAGAGACCCAGTACTTC.

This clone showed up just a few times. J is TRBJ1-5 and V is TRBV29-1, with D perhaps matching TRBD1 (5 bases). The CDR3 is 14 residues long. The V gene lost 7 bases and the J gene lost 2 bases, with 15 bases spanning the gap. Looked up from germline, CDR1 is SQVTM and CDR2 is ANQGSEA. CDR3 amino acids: CSALGGRGNQPQHF. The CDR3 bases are TGCAGCGCATTGGGGGGACGGGGCAATCAGCCCCAGCATTTT.

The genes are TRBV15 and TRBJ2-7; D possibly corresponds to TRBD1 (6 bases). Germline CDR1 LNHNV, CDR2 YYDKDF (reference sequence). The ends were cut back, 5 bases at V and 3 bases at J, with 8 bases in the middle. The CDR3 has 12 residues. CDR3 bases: TGTGCCACCAGCTTGGACAGCTACGAGCAGTACTTC. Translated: CATSLDSYEQYF.

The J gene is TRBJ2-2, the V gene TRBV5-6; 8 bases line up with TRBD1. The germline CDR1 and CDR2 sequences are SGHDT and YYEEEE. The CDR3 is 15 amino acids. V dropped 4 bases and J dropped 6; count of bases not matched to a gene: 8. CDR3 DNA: TGTGCCAGCAGCCGCAGGACAGGGACCGCCGGGGAGCTGTTTTTT. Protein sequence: CASSRRTGTAGELFF.

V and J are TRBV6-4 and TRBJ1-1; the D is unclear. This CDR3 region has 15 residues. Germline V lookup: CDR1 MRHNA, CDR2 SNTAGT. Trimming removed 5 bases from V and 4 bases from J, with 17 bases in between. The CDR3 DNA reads TGTGCCAGCAGTCCCAGGTTGGGCGGGAGCACTGAAGCTTTCTTT. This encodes CASSPRLGGSTEAFF.

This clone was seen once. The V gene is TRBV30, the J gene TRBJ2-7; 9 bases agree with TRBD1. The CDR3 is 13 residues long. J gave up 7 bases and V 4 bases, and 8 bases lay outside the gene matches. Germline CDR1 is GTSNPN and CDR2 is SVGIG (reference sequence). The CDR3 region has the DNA TGTGCCTGGATGGTACAGGGGGCTCGTGAGCAGTACTTC. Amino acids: CAWMVQGAREQYF.

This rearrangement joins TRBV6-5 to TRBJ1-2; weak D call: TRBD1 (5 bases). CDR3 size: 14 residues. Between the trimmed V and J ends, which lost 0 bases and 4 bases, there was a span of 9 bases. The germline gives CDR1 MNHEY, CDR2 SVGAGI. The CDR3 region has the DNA TGTGCCAGCAGTTACTCTTCAGGGTCCTATGGCTACACCTTC. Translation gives CASSYSSGSYGYTF.

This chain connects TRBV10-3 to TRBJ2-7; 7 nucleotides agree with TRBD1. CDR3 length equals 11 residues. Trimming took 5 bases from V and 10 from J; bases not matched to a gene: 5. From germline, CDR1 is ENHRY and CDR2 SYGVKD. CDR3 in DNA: TGTGCCATCAGTCCAGGACAGGACCAGTACTTC. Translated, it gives CAISPGQDQYF.

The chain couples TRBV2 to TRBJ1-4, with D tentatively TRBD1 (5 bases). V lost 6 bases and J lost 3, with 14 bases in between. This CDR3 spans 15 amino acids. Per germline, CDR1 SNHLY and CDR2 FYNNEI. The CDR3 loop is CASRAPRGANEKLFF. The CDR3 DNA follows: TGTGCCAGCAGGGCACCGAGGGGTGCTAATGAAAAACTGTTTTTT.

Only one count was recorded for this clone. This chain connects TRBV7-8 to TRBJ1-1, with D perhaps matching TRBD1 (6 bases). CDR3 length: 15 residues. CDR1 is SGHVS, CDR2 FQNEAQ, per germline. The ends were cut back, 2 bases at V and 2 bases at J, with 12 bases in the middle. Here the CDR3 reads CASSLPTGTNTEAFF. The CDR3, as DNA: TGTGCCAGCAGCTTACCGACAGGAACCAACACTGAAGCTTTCTTT.

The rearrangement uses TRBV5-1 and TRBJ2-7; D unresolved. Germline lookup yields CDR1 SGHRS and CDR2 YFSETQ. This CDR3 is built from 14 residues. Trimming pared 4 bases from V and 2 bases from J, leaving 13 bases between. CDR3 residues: CASSPGSGAYEQYF. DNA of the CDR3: TGCGCCAGCAGCCCAGGATCAGGCGCCTACGAGCAGTACTTC.